This TCR beta chain was observed in a study of T cells after yellow fever vaccination. The V and J ends lost 6 bases and 7 bases, in that order; junction bases with no gene match: 7. Germline-derived CDR1 and CDR2 are DFQATT and SNEGSKA (reference sequence). The CDR3 totals 13 residues. TCRdb re-derived calls from the 5' RACE reads in MiXCR, one entry per CDR3 protein. This table holds 340,000 or so distinct CDR3 sequences, roughly an eighth found once. General study findings and limits: Although most clonotypes did not, a small share appeared in both CD4 and CD8 compartments.

As for this clonotype: Its matching antigen is unknown.

The sample here was CD4+ T cells sorted from PBMCs, taken 15 days after the yellow fever booster vaccination. This clonotype was sampled from a man between 18 and 29 years old who received the YFV17D yellow fever vaccine. This chain uses TRBV20-1 with TRBJ1-4, with 8 positions matching TRBD1. Here the CDR3 reads CSAVQGVGEKLFF. In DNA, the CDR3 is TGCAGTGCCGTACAGGGGGTGGGTGAAAAACTGTTTTTT.